Each of the 7 T cell receptor beta chains below was sequenced from the same sample in a study of STAT5B mutations in CD4+ large granular lymphocyte leukemia. The repertoire was sequenced with immunoSEQ multiplex PCR; TCRdb's copy has only in-frame clones and lacks some. Of over 45,000 clones listed, roughly two thirds are singletons. The sample comprised CD4+ T cells from blood buffy coats. These receptors came from a human donor in good health.

The chain uses TRBV6-6 and TRBJ1-1, with TRBD1 identical over 7 bases. Germline CDR1 is MNHNY and CDR2 is SVGAGI (reference sequence). CDR3 length equals 14 residues. Unmatched junction bases numbered 5, after V lost 6 bases and J lost 1 base. The chain's CDR3 is CASSSTGENTEAFF. DNA of the CDR3: TGTGCCAGCAGCTCAACAGGGGAGAACACTGAAGCTTTCTTT.

The chain links TRBV29-1 to TRBJ1-3; possibly TRBD1 for D (6 bases). The CDR3 runs to 14 residues. Germline CDR1 SQVTM, CDR2 ANQGSEA. Deletions cut 3 bases from V and 0 bases from J, with 9 bases between. The CDR3 bases are TGCAGCGTTGACAGGGGCCTCTCTGGAAACACCATATATTTT. Its translation is CSVDRGLSGNTIYF.

This sequence joins TRBV6-5 and TRBJ2-2, with D unclear. This CDR3 is built from 15 residues. CDR1 is MNHEY and CDR2 is SVGAGI in the germline V gene. Trimming pared 0 bases from V and 8 bases from J, leaving 13 bases between. DNA for the CDR3: TGTGCCAGCAGTTACTCGTTCAGTTCCTTTGGGGAGCTGTTTTTT. This encodes CASSYSFSSFGELFF.

The chain uses TRBV2 and TRBJ1-4; 10 bases agree with TRBD1. J gave up 10 bases and V 4 bases, and 6 bases lay outside the gene matches. In germline, CDR1 is SNHLY, CDR2 FYNNEI. The CDR3 extends over 14 amino acids. This chain's CDR3 is CASSAGTGDGKLFF. CDR3 in DNA: TGTGCCAGCAGTGCCGGGACAGGGGACGGAAAACTGTTTTTT.

The chain uses TRBV18 and TRBJ2-3, with D tentatively TRBD1 or TRBD2 (5 bases each). Germline CDR1 and CDR2: KGHSH and LQKENI. The ends were cut back, 1 base at V and 4 bases at J, with 18 bases in the middle. This CDR3 comprises 17 residues. CDR3 nucleotide sequence: TGTGCCAGCTCACCACGTGCCGGCGGGCAGGGCCCAGATACGCAGTATTTT. This sequence encodes CASSPRAGGQGPDTQYF.

The rearrangement uses TRBV5-1 and TRBJ1-5, with D possibly TRBD1 on 6 matching bases. CDR3 length: 15 amino acids. Trimming cost V 5 bases and J 0 bases, with 12 bases left between them. Germline CDR1 reads SGHRS; CDR2 reads YFSETQ. In DNA, the CDR3 is TGCGCCAGCAGTTGGGGGGGCTTTAGCAATCAGCCCCAGCATTTT. It specifies CASSWGGFSNQPQHF.

The chain couples TRBV15 to TRBJ2-1, with D possibly being TRBD1 (5 bases). CDR1 LNHNV and CDR2 YYDKDF come from the germline V gene (reference sequence). Trimming took off 0 bases at V and 9 bases at J, with 12 bases between the two ends. CDR3 size: 14 residues. CDR3 in amino acids: CATSRDRMTAEQFF. The CDR3 nucleotides read TGTGCCACCAGCAGAGATCGAATGACAGCTGAGCAGTTCTTC.